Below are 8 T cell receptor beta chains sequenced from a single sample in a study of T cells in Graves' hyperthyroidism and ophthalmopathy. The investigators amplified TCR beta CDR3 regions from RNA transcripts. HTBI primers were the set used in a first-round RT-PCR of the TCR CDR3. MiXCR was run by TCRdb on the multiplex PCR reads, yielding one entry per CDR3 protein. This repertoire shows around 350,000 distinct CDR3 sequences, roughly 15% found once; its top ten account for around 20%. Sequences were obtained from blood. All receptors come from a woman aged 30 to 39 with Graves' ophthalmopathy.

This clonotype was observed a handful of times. Written as DNA, the CDR3 is TGTGCCAGCAGTTACCGCCCAGGGGACACCGGGGAGCTGTTTTTT. Encoded protein: CASSYRPGDTGELFF. The chain is built from TRBV6-5 and TRBJ2-2; possible D gene TRBD1, 6 bases. Trimming took 2 bases from V and 3 from J, leaving 10 bases between them. Germline V gene lookup returns CDR1 MNHEY and CDR2 SVGAGI. This CDR3 region has 15 residues.

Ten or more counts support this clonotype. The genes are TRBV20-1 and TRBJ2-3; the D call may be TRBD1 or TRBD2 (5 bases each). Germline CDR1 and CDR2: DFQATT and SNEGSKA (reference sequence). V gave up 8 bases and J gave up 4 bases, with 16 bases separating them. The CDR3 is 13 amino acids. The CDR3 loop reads CSHERGRADTQYF. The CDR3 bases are TGCAGTCACGAACGGGGACGGGCAGATACGCAGTATTTT.

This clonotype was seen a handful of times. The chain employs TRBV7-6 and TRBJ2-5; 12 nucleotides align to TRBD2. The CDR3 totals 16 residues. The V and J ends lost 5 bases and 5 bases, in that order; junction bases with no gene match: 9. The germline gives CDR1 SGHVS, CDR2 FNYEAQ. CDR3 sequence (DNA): TGTGCCAGCAGCGTAGATGGACTAGCGGGGAGGGAGACCCAGTACTTC. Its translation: CASSVDGLAGRETQYF.

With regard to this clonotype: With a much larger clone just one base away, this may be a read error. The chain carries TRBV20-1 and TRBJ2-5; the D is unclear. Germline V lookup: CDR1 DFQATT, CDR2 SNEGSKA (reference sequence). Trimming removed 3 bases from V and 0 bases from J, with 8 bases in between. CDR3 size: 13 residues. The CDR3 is CSASLPDQETQYF. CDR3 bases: TGCAGTGCTAGCCTCCCGGACCAAGAGACCCAGTACTTC.

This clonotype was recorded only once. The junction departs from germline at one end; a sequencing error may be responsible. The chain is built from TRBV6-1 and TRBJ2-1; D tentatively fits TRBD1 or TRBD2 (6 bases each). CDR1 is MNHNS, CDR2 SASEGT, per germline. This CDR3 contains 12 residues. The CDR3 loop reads CASSSSGGSRVF. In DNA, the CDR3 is TGTGCCAGCAGCTCGTCCGGGGGCTCGAGGGTCTTC.

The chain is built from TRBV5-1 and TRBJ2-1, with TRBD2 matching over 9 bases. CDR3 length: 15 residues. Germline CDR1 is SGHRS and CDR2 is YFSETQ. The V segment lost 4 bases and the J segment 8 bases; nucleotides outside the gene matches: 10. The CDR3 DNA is TGCGCCAGCAGCCCGGGACTAGCCAGTAGTCATGAGCAGTTCTTC. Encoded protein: CASSPGLASSHEQFF.

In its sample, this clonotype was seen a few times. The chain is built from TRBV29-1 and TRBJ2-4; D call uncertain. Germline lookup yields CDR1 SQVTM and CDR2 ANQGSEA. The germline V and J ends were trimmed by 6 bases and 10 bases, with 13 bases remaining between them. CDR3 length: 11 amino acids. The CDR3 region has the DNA TGCAGCGTCGAGGCCCAGAGGATTCAGTACTTC. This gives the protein CSVEAQRIQYF. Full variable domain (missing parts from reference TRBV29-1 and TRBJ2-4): SAVISQKPSRDICQRGTSLTIQCQVDSQVTMMFWYRQQPGQSLTLIATANQGSEATYESGFVIDKFPISRPNLTFSTLTVSNMSPEDSSIYLCSVEAQRIQYFGAGTRLSVL.

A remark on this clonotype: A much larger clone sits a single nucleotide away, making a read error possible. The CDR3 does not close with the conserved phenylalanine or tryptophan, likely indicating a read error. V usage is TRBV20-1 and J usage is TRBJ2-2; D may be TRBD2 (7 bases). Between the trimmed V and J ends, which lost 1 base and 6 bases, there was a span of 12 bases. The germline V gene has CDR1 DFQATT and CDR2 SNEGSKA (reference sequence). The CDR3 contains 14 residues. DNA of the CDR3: TGCAGTGCTAGAGTGGGCGGGGGCGCCGGGGAGCTGTTTCTT. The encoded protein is CSARVGGGAGELFL.